The text below deals with one TCR beta chain. The sample belongs to a study of shared clonotypes between healthy human individuals. The assay was immunoSEQ multiplex PCR, and TCRdb's table has in-frame clones only and misses some. This table has 2 million to 2.5 million clones, approximately 96% appearing once. The source is a man in his late teens or twenties in good health. The sample consisted of naive CD4+ T cells sorted from blood. The subset: CD45RA+ positively selected.

The CDR3 sequence: CASSSTTSGRGKYEQYF. As DNA, the CDR3 is TGTGCCAGCAGCTCAACTACTAGCGGGAGGGGGAAATACGAGCAGTACTTC. The V call is TRBV7-2, the J call TRBJ2-7, with 13 bases fitting TRBD2. V trimming: 4 bases; J trimming: 4 bases; junction bases outside the gene matches: 10. The CDR3 is 17 residues long. Germline V lookup: CDR1 SGHTA, CDR2 FQGNSA.